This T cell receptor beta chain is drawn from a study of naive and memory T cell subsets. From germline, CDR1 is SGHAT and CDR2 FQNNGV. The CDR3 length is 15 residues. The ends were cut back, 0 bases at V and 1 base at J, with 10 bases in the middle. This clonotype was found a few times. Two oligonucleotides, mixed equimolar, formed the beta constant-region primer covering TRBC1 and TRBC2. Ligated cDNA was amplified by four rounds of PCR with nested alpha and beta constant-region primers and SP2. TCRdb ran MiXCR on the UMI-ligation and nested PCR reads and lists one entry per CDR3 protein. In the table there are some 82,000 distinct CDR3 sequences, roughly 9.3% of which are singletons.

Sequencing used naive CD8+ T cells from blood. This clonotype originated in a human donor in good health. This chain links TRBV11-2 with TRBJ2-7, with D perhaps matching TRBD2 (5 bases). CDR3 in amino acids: CASSLEGSLSYEQYF. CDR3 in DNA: TGTGCCAGCAGCTTAGAAGGGAGCCTATCCTACGAGCAGTACTTC.